The rows below give T cell receptor beta chains drawn from one sample of a study of blood T cell repertoires in COVID-19. Sequencing was performed with immunoSEQ multiplex PCR; in TCRdb, only in-frame clones are kept and a portion is missing. The profile shows about 270,000 clones, over 75% of them singletons. The sequenced sample was peripheral blood. The receptors originated from a woman in her 50s with acute or convalescent COVID-19. Each CDR3 is given with its conserved first and last residue. A D gene is named only where the DNA matches it firmly. Clone sizes are given selectively: once, few, many, or a class where the clone is expanded.

D: TRBD1; J: TRBJ1-4; V: TRBV7-8; size: once; CDR3: CASSLGTGVVEKLFF; DNA: TGTGCCAGCAGCTTAGGGACAGGGGTGGTGGAAAAACTGTTTTTT
D: TRBD1; J: TRBJ1-2; V: TRBV7-6; size: .; CDR3: CASSLYGQGYTF; DNA: TGTGCCAGCAGCTTATATGGACAGGGGTACACCTTC
D: TRBD2; J: TRBJ2-1; V: TRBV29-1; size: .; CDR3: CSVEGTSDEQFF; DNA: TGCAGCGTTGAAGGGACTAGCGATGAGCAGTTCTTC
D: .; J: TRBJ1-1; V: TRBV9; size: once; CDR3: CASSTGQNTEAFF; DNA: TGTGCCAGCAGCACTGGACAGAACACTGAAGCTTTCTTT
D: .; J: TRBJ1-2; V: TRBV5-1; size: .; CDR3: CASSLGVTAYGYTF; DNA: TGCGCCAGCAGCTTGGGGGTCACAGCCTATGGCTACACCTTC
D: .; J: TRBJ2-1; V: TRBV7-2; size: .; CDR3: CASSLSSRGSYNEQFF; DNA: TGTGCCAGCAGCTTAAGTTCGCGCGGTTCCTACAATGAGCAGTTCTTC
D: TRBD1; J: TRBJ2-1; V: TRBV30; size: once; CDR3: CAWTGGSHNEQFF; DNA: TGTGCCTGGACAGGGGGCTCCCACAATGAGCAGTTCTTC
D: .; J: TRBJ2-5; V: TRBV28; size: .; CDR3: CASSTVQETQYF; DNA: TGTGCCAGCAGTACAGTCCAAGAGACCCAGTACTTC
D: .; J: TRBJ1-5; V: TRBV5-4; size: .; CDR3: CASSLAGDSNQPQHF; DNA: TGTGCCAGCAGCTTGGCAGGGGATAGCAATCAGCCCCAGCATTTT
D: TRBD1; J: TRBJ2-5; V: TRBV28; size: .; CDR3: CASSLAGGWETQYF; DNA: TGTGCCAGCAGTTTAGCAGGGGGTTGGGAGACCCAGTACTTC
D: .; J: TRBJ1-2; V: TRBV18; size: .; CDR3: CASSPPALGGAYGYTF; DNA: TGTGCCAGCTCACCACCGGCCCTTGGGGGGGCGTATGGCTACACCTTC
D: TRBD2; J: TRBJ2-1; V: TRBV2; size: .; CDR3: CASSELAGDGEQFF; DNA: TGTGCCAGCAGTGAACTAGCGGGAGACGGTGAGCAGTTCTTC
D: .; J: TRBJ1-1; V: TRBV19; size: .; CDR3: CASSKTGPLGTEAFF; DNA: TGTGCCAGTAGTAAGACAGGCCCCTTGGGCACTGAAGCTTTCTTT
D: .; J: TRBJ1-2; V: TRBV6-2/TRBV6-3; size: .; CDR3: CASSYPTGGRDYGYTF; DNA: TGTGCCAGCAGTTACCCCACGGGGGGGCGCGACTATGGCTACACCTTC
D: TRBD1; J: TRBJ2-2; V: TRBV4-1; size: .; CDR3: CASSAFRTGRGGLTGELFF; DNA: TGCGCCAGCAGCGCTTTTCGGACAGGGCGTGGGGGACTTACCGGGGAGCTGTTTTTT
D: TRBD2; J: TRBJ2-3; V: TRBV19; size: .; CDR3: CASSHSGRATDTQYF; DNA: TGTGCCAGTAGTCATAGCGGGAGGGCCACAGATACGCAGTATTTT
D: TRBD1; J: TRBJ1-1; V: TRBV2; size: .; CDR3: CASSEQGAQIEAFF; DNA: TGTGCCAGCAGTGAACAGGGGGCGCAGATTGAAGCTTTCTTT
D: .; J: TRBJ1-2; V: TRBV4-3; size: .; CDR3: CASSQGEGSNYGYTF; DNA: TGCGCCAGCAGCCAAGGAGAGGGCAGCAACTATGGCTACACCTTC
D: TRBD1; J: TRBJ2-2; V: TRBV27; size: .; CDR3: CASRVDRVTGELFF; DNA: TGTGCCAGCAGAGTCGACAGGGTCACCGGGGAGCTGTTTTTT
D: TRBD1; J: TRBJ2-7; V: TRBV4-1; size: .; CDR3: CASSQGDRGYEQYF; DNA: TGCGCCAGCAGCCAAGGGGACAGGGGCTACGAGCAGTACTTC
D: .; J: TRBJ1-6; V: TRBV4-3; size: few; CDR3: CASSQEVFVGNSPLHF; DNA: TGCGCCAGCAGCCAAGAGGTATTCGTGGGCAATTCACCCCTCCACTTT
D: TRBD2; J: TRBJ2-1; V: TRBV3-1/TRBV3-2; size: .; CDR3: CASSQRLANEQFF; DNA: TGTGCCAGCAGCCAAAGACTAGCAAATGAGCAGTTCTTC
D: TRBD1; J: TRBJ1-1; V: TRBV28; size: few; CDR3: CASSSRDRGSAFF; DNA: TGTGCCAGCAGTTCAAGGGACAGGGGATCGGCTTTCTTT